This T cell receptor beta chain was sequenced during a study of tissue T cells after allogeneic stem cell transplantation. For this clone: Its antigen is currently unknown. Mouse gene names and germline throughout. Other DNA sequences in this sample translate to the same CDR3.

Study-wide results and caveats: The study did not identify alloreactive or antigen-specific tissue TCRs, and some clones might be persisting host cells.

Profiled with immunoSEQ multiplex PCR; TCRdb holds only in-frame clones, not every one. The repertoire holds nearly 50,000 clones, with around 69% as singletons. This receptor was taken from a pool of C57BL/6 mice in good health. The sequenced sample consisted of sorted cells pooled from one or two spleens.

Here the CDR3 reads CASSPSSYEQYF. CDR3 bases read: TGTGCCAGCAGCCCAAGCTCCTATGAACAGTAC. This chain links TRBV3 with TRBJ2-7; no definite D call. The read comes to an end 1 residue before the CDR3 does, leaving the germline J gene to fill in the end. The CDR3 has 12 residues. The germline V gene encodes CDR1 SNHLY and CDR2 FYNGKV (reference sequence). V gave up 5 bases and J gave up 0 bases, with 5 bases separating them.